This is a list of T cell receptor beta chains from one sample in a study of early T cells in non-severe SARS-CoV-2 infection. From the 5' RACE reads, TCRdb called clonotypes with MiXCR, one entry per CDR3 protein. The sample records around 33,000 distinct CDR3 sequences, under 7.5% being singletons. Material for sequencing was whole blood. These receptors came from an adult who was a healthcare worker with PCR-confirmed SARS-CoV-2 infection or an uninfected control (not recorded which). Both conserved end residues are part of each CDR3. Fields, in order: clone size, D gene, J gene, V gene, CDR3 DNA, CDR3 protein. The D gene is left open where the match is weak. Where a row states a size, it is once, few, many or the class of an expanded clone; other rows omit it.

.	TRBD2	TRBJ2-1	TRBV6-1	TGTGCCAGCAGCGAAGCTAGCGGGAGATCCGATGAGCAGTTCTTC	CASSEASGRSDEQFF
few	.	TRBJ2-3	TRBV12-3/TRBV12-4	TGTGCCAGCAGCCCTGACCCTAGCGCAGATACGCAGTATTTT	CASSPDPSADTQYF
many	.	TRBJ2-3	TRBV7-6	TGTGCCAGCAGCACGATCCCAAAAGGGGGAGATACGCAGTATTTT	CASSTIPKGGDTQYF
many	TRBD2	TRBJ2-7	TRBV7-2	TGTGCCAGCAGCTTAGCGGGGGGACTAGTCCAAGGCGAGCAGTACTTC	CASSLAGGLVQGEQYF
many	.	TRBJ1-2	TRBV5-4	TGTGCCAGCAGCTTTGAAAAGGGGATAATCCGTGGCTACACCTTC	CASSFEKGIIRGYTF
many	.	TRBJ2-1	TRBV27	TGTGCCAGCAGTTTACTTACCTTGGAGGAGCAGTTCTTC	CASSLLTLEEQFF
medium-sized	TRBD1	TRBJ2-5	TRBV6-5	TGTGCCAGCAGTCACACCTCACAGGGGGAGTCGGAGACCCAGTACTTC	CASSHTSQGESETQYF
.	TRBD2	TRBJ2-1	TRBV29-1	TGCAGCGAGCGTAGCGGGGCAAGCAATGAGCAGTTCTTC	CSERSGASNEQFF
few	TRBD1	TRBJ2-1	TRBV7-2	TGTGCCAGCAGCCAGGACAGGGTCGGGAATGAGCAGTTCTTC	CASSQDRVGNEQFF
.	TRBD1	TRBJ2-1	TRBV20-1	TGCAGTGCTTATGGGACAGCTTACAATGAGCAGTTCTTC	CSAYGTAYNEQFF
.	.	TRBJ2-5	TRBV20-1	TGCAGTGCTATCCGAAAAGAGACCCAGTACTTC	CSAIRKETQYF
.	.	TRBJ2-2	TRBV7-9	TGTGCCAGCAGCTTAACTGCAGGGGCGGAGCTGTTTTTT	CASSLTAGAELFF
many	TRBD2	TRBJ2-7	TRBV20-1	TGTCTAGCGGGAGGTGGCTACGAGCAGTACTTC	CLAGGGYEQYF
few	.	TRBJ1-3	TRBV5-1	TGCGCCAGCAGCTCCCAGGGCGGAGGGATTGGAAACACCATATATTTT	CASSSQGGGIGNTIYF
few	.	TRBJ1-3	TRBV7-9	TGTGCCAGCAGTTTAGAATCTGGAAACACCATATATTTT	CASSLESGNTIYF
many	TRBD2	TRBJ2-7	TRBV20-1	TGCAGTGCTAGCCCTTTCGGGACTAGCGGCTCCTACGAGCAGTACTTC	CSASPFGTSGSYEQYF
many	.	TRBJ2-4	TRBV18	TGTGCCAGCTCACCACCGGCCGTGGCACGGTATGACAAAAACATTCAGTACTTC	CASSPPAVARYDKNIQYF
many	.	TRBJ2-1	TRBV6-1	TGTGCCAGCAGACGGACGGGGGAGCAGTTCTTC	CASRRTGEQFF
.	.	TRBJ1-2	TRBV29-1	TGCAGCGTTCCTGCGGGACGGCATTATGGCTACACCTTC	CSVPAGRHYGYTF
many	TRBD1	TRBJ2-5	TRBV6-6	TGTGCCAGCAGAATGGGACAGGGGACGCCCCAAGAGACCCAGTACTTC	CASRMGQGTPQETQYF
.	TRBD2	TRBJ2-1	TRBV29-1	TGCAGCGTTGGGATGGGAGGGTGGTCTCCCTACAATGAGCAGTTCTTC	CSVGMGGWSPYNEQFF
many	.	TRBJ1-2	TRBV12-3/TRBV12-4	TGTGCCAGCAGTAGCCCGAACCTCTATGGCTACACCTTC	CASSSPNLYGYTF
many	.	TRBJ2-7	TRBV19	TGTGCCAGTATCGGACCAGGCTACGAGCAGTACTTC	CASIGPGYEQYF
many	.	TRBJ1-1	TRBV20-1	TGCAGTGCCCGGACTTTGGAAGCTTTCTTT	CSARTLEAFF
many	.	TRBJ2-3	TRBV9	TGTGCCAGCAGCGTGGGGGGGCGACTAGATACGCAGTATTTT	CASSVGGRLDTQYF
many	TRBD2	TRBJ2-5	TRBV10-2	TGCGCCACGGCGCTAGCGGGAGGATTCCAAGAGACCCAGTACTTC	CATALAGGFQETQYF
many	.	TRBJ1-2	TRBV3-1	TGTGCCAGCAGCCAAGATACCGGGTATGGCTACACCTTC	CASSQDTGYGYTF
few	.	TRBJ2-7	TRBV13	TGTGCCAGCAGCTTCTCAGCCCGACGGTCTAGGGAGCAGTACTTC	CASSFSARRSREQYF
many	TRBD1	TRBJ2-3	TRBV5-6	TGTGCCAGCACTCCAGGACAGGGTCGGAAAGATACGCAGTATTTT	CASTPGQGRKDTQYF
.	TRBD2	TRBJ2-3	TRBV4-1	TGCGCCAGCAGCCAAATGACTAGCGGGACTAGACCCCCCACAGATACGCAGTATTTT	CASSQMTSGTRPPTDTQYF
many	.	TRBJ2-7	TRBV13	TGTGCCAGCAGCTTAGCACAGTCCTACGAGCAGTACTTC	CASSLAQSYEQYF
.	TRBD1	TRBJ2-7	TRBV6-5	TGTGCCAGCAGTTCTGGACAGGCCGCCTCCTACGAGCAGTACTTC	CASSSGQAASYEQYF
many	.	TRBJ2-1	TRBV29-1	TGCAGCGTCTACAGGGCGTACAATGAGCAGTTCTTC	CSVYRAYNEQFF
many	.	TRBJ2-1	TRBV28	TGTGCCAGCAAGAGCTCCTACAATGAGCAGTTCTTC	CASKSSYNEQFF
many	.	TRBJ1-6	TRBV15	TGTGCCACCAGCAGCGAGCCTTGGTCACCCCTCCACTTT	CATSSEPWSPLHF
few	.	TRBJ2-2	TRBV7-3	TGTGCCAGCAGCTTGACAGCATACAGGGGAGGCACCGGGGAGCTGTTTTTT	CASSLTAYRGGTGELFF
.	.	TRBJ2-2	TRBV11-3	TGTGCCAGCAGTTCCTCGAACACCGGGGAGCTGTTTTTT	CASSSSNTGELFF
many	.	TRBJ1-1	TRBV5-6	TGTGCCAGCAGCTTTGGGACAACCCCTAGAGAAGCTTTCTTT	CASSFGTTPREAFF
many	TRBD2	TRBJ2-3	TRBV19	TGTGCCAGTAGTATCCCAGGCGGGAGCAGCACAGATACGCAGTATTTT	CASSIPGGSSTDTQYF
many	.	TRBJ2-1	TRBV7-9	TGTGCCAGCAGCCCTCAGATGGATGAGCAGTTCTTC	CASSPQMDEQFF